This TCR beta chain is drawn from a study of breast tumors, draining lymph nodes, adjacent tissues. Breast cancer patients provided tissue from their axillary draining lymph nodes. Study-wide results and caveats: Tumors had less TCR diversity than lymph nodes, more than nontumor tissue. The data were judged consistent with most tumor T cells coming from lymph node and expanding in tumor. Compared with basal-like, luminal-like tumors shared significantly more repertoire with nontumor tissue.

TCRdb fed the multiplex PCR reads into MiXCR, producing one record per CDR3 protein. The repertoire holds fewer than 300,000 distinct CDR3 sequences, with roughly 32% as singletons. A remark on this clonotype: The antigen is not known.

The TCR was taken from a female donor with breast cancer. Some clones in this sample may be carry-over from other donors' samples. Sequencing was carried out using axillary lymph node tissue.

In DNA, the CDR3 is TGTGCCAGCAGCTTGATAGCTCTAGGGTACATATACTTC. Translating gives CASSLIALGYIYF. The chain combines TRBV5-5 with TRBJ2-5; the D is unclear. V was clipped by 1 base and J by 14 bases, with 18 bases between them. From germline, CDR1 is SGHKS and CDR2 YYEKEE (reference sequence). This CDR3 is built from 13 residues.